This T cell receptor beta chain stems from a study of T cell repertoires in cytomegalovirus infection. The CDR3 loop spans 15 amino acids. Germline V CDR1 and CDR2: SGHVS, FNYEAQ. V lost 5 bases, J lost 5 bases, and 7 bases stayed unmatched. Using its own MiXCR run on the reads, TCRdb lists one record per CDR3 protein. The table has 200,000 to 250,000 distinct CDR3 sequences, roughly 22% seen once. This clonotype showed up many times. The receptor's source is a human donor in good health (CMV status not recorded). Some clones in this sample may be carry-over from other donors' samples. The chain couples TRBV7-6 to TRBJ2-2; 8 bases agree with TRBD1. Sample: CD8+ T cells from PBMCs. CDR3 DNA: TGTGCCAGCAGCGACACAGGGGGAGGAACCGGGGAGCTGTTTTTT. Encoded protein: CASSDTGGGTGELFF.